This is a list of T cell receptor beta chains from one sample in a study of cytomegalovirus exposure and HLA in healthy donors. Assay used: immunoSEQ multiplex PCR; TCRdb lists only in-frame clones, some missing. The table has fewer than 150,000 clones, 70% to 80% seen once. Sequences were obtained from PBMCs. The receptors derive from a middle-aged man in good health and CMV-seropositive. CDR3s include the opening cysteine and the closing phenylalanine or tryptophan. The order of the fields is V gene, D gene, clone size, J gene, CDR3 DNA, CDR3 protein. D genes are given only for firm matches. Clone size appears in some rows only: once, few, many, or a class for an expanded clone.

V: TRBV11-2
D: -
size: -
J: TRBJ1-1
DNA: TGTGCCAGCAGCTTAGAAGTGGCCTCTAGGGCTTTCTTT
CDR3: CASSLEVASRAFF

V: TRBV7-6
D: TRBD2
size: -
J: TRBJ2-3
DNA: TGTGCCAGCAGCTATGGACGGCTAGCGGGAGGTTCGACAGATACGCAGTATTTT
CDR3: CASSYGRLAGGSTDTQYF

V: TRBV19
D: TRBD1
size: few
J: TRBJ1-1
DNA: TGTGCCAGTAGTTGGGGGACAGGGGACACTGAAGCTTTCTTT
CDR3: CASSWGTGDTEAFF

V: TRBV2
D: TRBD1
size: -
J: TRBJ2-7
DNA: TGTGCCAGCAGTTTCACAGGGGCAGGGGAGCAGTACTTC
CDR3: CASSFTGAGEQYF

V: TRBV27
D: TRBD2
size: -
J: TRBJ2-1
DNA: TGTGCCAGCAGTACGGGACTAGCGGTGCTCAATGAGCAGTTCTTC
CDR3: CASSTGLAVLNEQFF

V: TRBV7-9
D: -
size: -
J: TRBJ2-2
DNA: TGTGCCAGCAGCGACAGACAGGTCTCGAACACCGGGGAGCTGTTTTTT
CDR3: CASSDRQVSNTGELFF

V: TRBV7-9
D: TRBD1
size: -
J: TRBJ1-6
DNA: TGTGCCAGCAGCTTACTTCGTAGGGCAGGGGGCGCGGGGTCACCCCTCCACTTT
CDR3: CASSLLRRAGGAGSPLHF

V: TRBV2
D: TRBD2
size: -
J: TRBJ2-3
DNA: TGTGCCAGCAAAGCCGGGACTAGCGACACAGATACGCAGTATTTT
CDR3: CASKAGTSDTDTQYF

V: TRBV4-2
D: -
size: once
J: TRBJ1-6
DNA: TGTGCCAGCAGCCAAGATCCAGACAGCCGGCGGCGATCACCCCTCCACTTT
CDR3: CASSQDPDSRRRSPLHF

V: TRBV7-9
D: -
size: -
J: TRBJ1-1
DNA: TGTGCCAGCAGCTTAATTGGGCGGAGGGGCACTGAAGCTTTCTTT
CDR3: CASSLIGRRGTEAFF

V: TRBV11-2
D: TRBD2
size: -
J: TRBJ2-7
DNA: TGTGCCAGCAGCAGACTAGCCCGCGAGCAGTACTTC
CDR3: CASSRLAREQYF

V: TRBV5-1
D: TRBD1
size: -
J: TRBJ2-6
DNA: TGCGCCAGCAGCTTGGTGGGACAGGGGATCTCTGGGGCCAACGTCCTGACTTTC
CDR3: CASSLVGQGISGANVLTF

V: TRBV5-4
D: -
size: -
J: TRBJ2-4
DNA: TGTGTAACCAGGGTCTGTGGAGCCAAAAATATTCAGTACTTC
CDR3: CVTRVCGAKNIQYF

V: TRBV5-6
D: TRBD2
size: -
J: TRBJ2-1
DNA: TGTGCCAGCAGCTTGTCGAGGGAGGGGCAGTTCTTC
CDR3: CASSLSREGQFF

V: TRBV2
D: -
size: -
J: TRBJ2-7
DNA: TGTGCCAGCAGTGTTCAGCGGACCCTCTACGAGCAGTACTTC
CDR3: CASSVQRTLYEQYF

V: TRBV25-1
D: -
size: -
J: TRBJ1-1
DNA: TGTGCCAGCAGACCCCCTGGGGCTTCAGAAGCTTTCTTT
CDR3: CASRPPGASEAFF

V: TRBV5-1
D: TRBD1
size: -
J: TRBJ2-7
DNA: TGCGCCAGCAGCTTTATTGGACAGGGGATAGGGTACGAGCAGTACTTC
CDR3: CASSFIGQGIGYEQYF

V: TRBV7-9
D: TRBD1
size: -
J: TRBJ2-5
DNA: TGTGCCAGCAGAAGACAGGGAGAGGGGACCCAGTACTTC
CDR3: CASRRQGEGTQYF

V: TRBV5-4
D: TRBD1
size: -
J: TRBJ1-2
DNA: TGTGCCAGCAGCTTTAAAAAACAGGGGAACTATGGCTACACCTTC
CDR3: CASSFKKQGNYGYTF

V: TRBV5-1
D: -
size: -
J: TRBJ1-2
DNA: TGCGCCAGCAGCTTGGCCTGGGGGGACTATGGCTACACCTTC
CDR3: CASSLAWGDYGYTF

V: TRBV15
D: TRBD1
size: -
J: TRBJ1-1
DNA: TGTGCCACCAGCAGAGCCGGGACAGGGGCCACTGAAGCTTTCTTT
CDR3: CATSRAGTGATEAFF

V: TRBV11-2
D: TRBD2
size: few
J: TRBJ2-2
DNA: TGTGCCAGCAGCTTAAATCCCAGCGGGGTCACCGGGGAGCTGTTTTTT
CDR3: CASSLNPSGVTGELFF

V: TRBV5-1
D: TRBD2
size: -
J: TRBJ2-1
DNA: TGCGCCAGCAGCCCGGGCCGGACTAGCGAAGGGAATGAGCAGTTCTTC
CDR3: CASSPGRTSEGNEQFF

V: TRBV28
D: -
size: -
J: TRBJ2-7
DNA: TGTGCCAGCACATCCCGGGTCCCCTTGTACGAGCAGTACTTC
CDR3: CASTSRVPLYEQYF

V: TRBV6-4
D: TRBD1
size: once
J: TRBJ2-1
DNA: TGTGCCAGCAGTGGAGGGGGCTGGGGTGAGCAGTTCTTC
CDR3: CASSGGGWGEQFF

V: TRBV18
D: -
size: -
J: TRBJ1-5
DNA: TGTGCCAGCTCACCCGCCCCAGGGGATCAGCCCCAGCATTTT
CDR3: CASSPAPGDQPQHF

V: TRBV7-6
D: -
size: -
J: TRBJ2-5
DNA: TGTGCCAGCAGTCACGGAGGGTACCAAGAGACCCAGTACTTC
CDR3: CASSHGGYQETQYF

V: TRBV19
D: -
size: -
J: TRBJ2-2
DNA: TGTGCCAGTAGTATAGGCTGGGCAGCTACCGGGGAGCTGTTTTTT
CDR3: CASSIGWAATGELFF